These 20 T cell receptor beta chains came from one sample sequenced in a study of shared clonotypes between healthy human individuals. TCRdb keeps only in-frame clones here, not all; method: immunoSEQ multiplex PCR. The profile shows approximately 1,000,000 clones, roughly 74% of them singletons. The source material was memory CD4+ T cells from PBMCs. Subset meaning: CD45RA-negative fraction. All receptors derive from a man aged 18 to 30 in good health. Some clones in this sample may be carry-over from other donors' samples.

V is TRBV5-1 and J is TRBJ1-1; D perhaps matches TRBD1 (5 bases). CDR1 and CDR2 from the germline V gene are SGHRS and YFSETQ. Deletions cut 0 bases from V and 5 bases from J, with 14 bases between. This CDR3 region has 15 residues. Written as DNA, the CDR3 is TGCGCCAGCAGCTTGGCCGGGACCCCCGGGACTGAAGCTTTCTTT. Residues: CASSLAGTPGTEAFF.

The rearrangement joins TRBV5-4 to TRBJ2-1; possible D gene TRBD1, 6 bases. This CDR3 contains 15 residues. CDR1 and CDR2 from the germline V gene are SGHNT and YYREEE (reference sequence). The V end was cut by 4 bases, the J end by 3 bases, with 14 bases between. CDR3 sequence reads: CASSPLGGNYNEQFF. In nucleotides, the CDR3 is TGTGCCAGCAGCCCCCTAGGGGGAAACTACAATGAGCAGTTCTTC.

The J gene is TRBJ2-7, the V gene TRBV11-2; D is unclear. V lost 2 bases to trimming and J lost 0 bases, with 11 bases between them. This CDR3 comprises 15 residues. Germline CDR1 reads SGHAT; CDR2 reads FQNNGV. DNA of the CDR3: TGTGCCAGCAGCTTAATGGCGGAAAGCTCCTACGAGCAGTACTTC. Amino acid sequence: CASSLMAESSYEQYF.

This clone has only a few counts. CDR3 sequence (DNA): TGTGCCAGCAGCGTACAAACACAGGGCTATGGCTACACCTTC. This codes for CASSVQTQGYGYTF. V gene TRBV9 combines with J gene TRBJ1-2; possibly TRBD1 for D (6 bases). This CDR3 comprises 14 residues. V shed 1 base and J shed 4 bases, with 11 bases lying between them. CDR1 SGDLS and CDR2 YYNGEE come from the germline V gene. Drawing the rest from reference TRBV9 and TRBJ1-2, the complete variable domain is DSGVTQTPKHLITATGQRVTLRCSPRSGDLSVYWYQQSLDQGLQFLIQYYNGEERAKGNILERFSAQQFPDLHSELNLSSLELGDSALYFCASSVQTQGYGYTFGSGTRLTVV.

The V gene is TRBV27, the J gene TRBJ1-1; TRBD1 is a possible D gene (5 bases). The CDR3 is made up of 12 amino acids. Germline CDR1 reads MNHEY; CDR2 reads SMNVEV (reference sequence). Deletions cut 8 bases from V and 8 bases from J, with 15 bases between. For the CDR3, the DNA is TGTGCCAGCCCCGATGACAGCCAAGAAGCTTTCTTT. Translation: CASPDDSQEAFF.

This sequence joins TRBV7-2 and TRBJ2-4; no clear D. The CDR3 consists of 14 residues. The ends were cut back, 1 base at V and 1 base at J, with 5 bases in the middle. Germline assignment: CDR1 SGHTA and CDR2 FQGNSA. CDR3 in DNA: TGTGCCAGCAGCTTAGGAGTGGCCAAAAACATTCAGTACTTC. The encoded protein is CASSLGVAKNIQYF. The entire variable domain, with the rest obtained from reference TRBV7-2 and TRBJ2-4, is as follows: GAGVSQSPSNKVTEKGKDVELRCDPISGHTALYWYRQSLGQGLEFLIYFQGNSAPDKSGLPSDRFSAERTGGSVSTLTIQRTQQEDSAVYLCASSLGVAKNIQYFGAGTRLSVL.

In DNA form, the CDR3 reads TGCGCCAGCAGCCCGTGGGGGGGAAGGGATACGCAGTATTTT. It translates to CASSPWGGRDTQYF. This chain joins TRBV5-1 and TRBJ2-3; 7 bases agree with TRBD2. The CDR3 runs 14 residues. In germline, CDR1 is SGHRS, CDR2 YFSETQ. J gave up 6 bases and V 4 bases, and 8 bases lay outside the gene matches.

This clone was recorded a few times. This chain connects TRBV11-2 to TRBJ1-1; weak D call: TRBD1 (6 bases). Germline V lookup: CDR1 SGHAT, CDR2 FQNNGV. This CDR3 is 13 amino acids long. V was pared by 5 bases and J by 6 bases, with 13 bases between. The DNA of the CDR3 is TGTGCCAGCAGCACGAACAGGGTCCCTGAAGCTTTCTTT. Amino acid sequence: CASSTNRVPEAFF.

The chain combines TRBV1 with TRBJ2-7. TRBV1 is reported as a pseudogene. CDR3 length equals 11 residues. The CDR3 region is CTSSQVYEQYF. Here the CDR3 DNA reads TGCACCAGCAGCCAAGTCTACGAGCAGTACTTC.

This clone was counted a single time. CDR3 residues: CASSRPGGFATNEKLFF. CDR3 DNA: TGTGCCAGCTCTCGGCCAGGGGGCTTCGCAACTAATGAAAAACTGTTTTTT. The genes are TRBV28 and TRBJ1-4; TRBD1 matches 8 bases. CDR1 MDHEN and CDR2 SYDVKM come from the germline V gene. V was clipped by 8 bases and J by 0 bases; unmatched bases: 11. CDR3 length: 17 residues.

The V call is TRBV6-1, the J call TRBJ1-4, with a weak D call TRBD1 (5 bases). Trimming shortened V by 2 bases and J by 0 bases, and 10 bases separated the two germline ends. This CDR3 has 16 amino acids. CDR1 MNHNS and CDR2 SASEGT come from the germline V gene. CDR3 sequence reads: CASSELRGATNEKLFF. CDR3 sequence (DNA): TGTGCCAGCAGTGAACTTCGGGGCGCAACTAATGAAAAACTGTTTTTT.

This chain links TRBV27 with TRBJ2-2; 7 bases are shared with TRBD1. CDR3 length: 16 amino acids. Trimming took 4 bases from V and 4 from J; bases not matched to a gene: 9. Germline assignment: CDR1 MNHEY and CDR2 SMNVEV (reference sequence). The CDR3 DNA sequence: TGTGCCAGCAGTTCAGAGGACAGGAGATCCACCGGGGAGCTGTTTTTT. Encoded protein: CASSSEDRRSTGELFF.

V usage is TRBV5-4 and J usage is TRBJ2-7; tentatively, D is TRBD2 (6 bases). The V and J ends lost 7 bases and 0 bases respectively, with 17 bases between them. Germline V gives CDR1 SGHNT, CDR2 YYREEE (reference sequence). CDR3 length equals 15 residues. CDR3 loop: CASWDQRGLSYEQYF. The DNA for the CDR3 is TGTGCCAGCTGGGACCAGAGGGGACTCTCCTACGAGCAGTACTTC.

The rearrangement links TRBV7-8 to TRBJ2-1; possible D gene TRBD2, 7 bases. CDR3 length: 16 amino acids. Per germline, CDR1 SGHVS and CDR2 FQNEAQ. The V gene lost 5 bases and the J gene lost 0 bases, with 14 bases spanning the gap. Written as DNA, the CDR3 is TGTGCCAGCAGCCGGACAGCGGGGCGCTCCTACAATGAGCAGTTCTTC. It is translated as CASSRTAGRSYNEQFF.

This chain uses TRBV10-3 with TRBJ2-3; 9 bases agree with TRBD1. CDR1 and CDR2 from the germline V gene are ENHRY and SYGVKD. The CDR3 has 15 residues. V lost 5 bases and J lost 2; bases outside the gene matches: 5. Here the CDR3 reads CAISTGTGLTDTQYF. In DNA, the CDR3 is TGTGCCATCAGTACCGGGACAGGGCTCACAGATACGCAGTATTTT.

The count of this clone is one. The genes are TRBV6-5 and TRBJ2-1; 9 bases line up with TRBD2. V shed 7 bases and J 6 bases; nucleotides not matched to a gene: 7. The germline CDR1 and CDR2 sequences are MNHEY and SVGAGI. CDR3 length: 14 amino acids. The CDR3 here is CASKWRREGNEQFF. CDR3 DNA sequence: TGTGCCAGCAAGTGGCGGCGGGAGGGCAATGAGCAGTTCTTC.

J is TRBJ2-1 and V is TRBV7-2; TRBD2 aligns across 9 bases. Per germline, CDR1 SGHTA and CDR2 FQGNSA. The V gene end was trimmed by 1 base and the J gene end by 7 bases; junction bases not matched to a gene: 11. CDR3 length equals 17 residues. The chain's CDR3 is CASSLVLAGAQGNEQFF. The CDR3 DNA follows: TGTGCCAGCAGCTTAGTCTTAGCGGGAGCCCAAGGGAATGAGCAGTTCTTC.

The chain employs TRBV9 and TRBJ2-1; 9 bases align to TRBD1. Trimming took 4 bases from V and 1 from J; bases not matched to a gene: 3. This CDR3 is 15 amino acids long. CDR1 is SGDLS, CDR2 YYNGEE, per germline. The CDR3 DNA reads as TGTGCCAGCAGCCCCGGGACAGGGTCCTACAATGAGCAGTTCTTC. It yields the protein CASSPGTGSYNEQFF. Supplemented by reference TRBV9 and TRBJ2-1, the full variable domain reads DSGVTQTPKHLITATGQRVTLRCSPRSGDLSVYWYQQSLDQGLQFLIQYYNGEERAKGNILERFSAQQFPDLHSELNLSSLELGDSALYFCASSPGTGSYNEQFFGPGTRLTVL.

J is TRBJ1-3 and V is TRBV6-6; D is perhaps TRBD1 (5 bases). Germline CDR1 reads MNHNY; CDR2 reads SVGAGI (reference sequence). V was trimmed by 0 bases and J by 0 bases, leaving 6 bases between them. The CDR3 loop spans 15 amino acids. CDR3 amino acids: CASSYSQASGNTIYF. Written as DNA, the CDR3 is TGTGCCAGCAGTTACTCACAGGCCTCTGGAAACACCATATATTTT.

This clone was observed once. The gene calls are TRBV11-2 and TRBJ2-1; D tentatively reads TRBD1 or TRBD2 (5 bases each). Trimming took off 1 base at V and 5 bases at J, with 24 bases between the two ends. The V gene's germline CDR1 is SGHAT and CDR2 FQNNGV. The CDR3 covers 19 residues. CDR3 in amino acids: CASSLGGIRQRLRDNEQFF. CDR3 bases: TGTGCCAGCAGCTTAGGGGGGATAAGGCAGCGATTAAGAGACAATGAGCAGTTCTTC.